These 9 T cell receptor beta chains were sequenced from one sample in a study of blood T cells in healthy people across ages. Then a second PCR, running about 6 to 11 cycles, was carried out with a sample-barcoded 5' primer and a J-beta primer mix. TCRdb itself ran the 5' RACE reads through MiXCR, one entry per CDR3 protein. The sample consists of some 1.7 million distinct CDR3 sequences, 28% of them appearing once. Sequenced: blood. These TCRs come from a woman aged 25 to 45 in good health.

The sample holds many counts of this clonotype. The V call is TRBV7-6, the J call TRBJ2-7; 8 positions match TRBD1. Germline CDR1 is SGHVS and CDR2 is FNYEAQ. The CDR3 spans 15 residues. Unmatched junction bases numbered 7, after V lost 3 bases and J lost 3 bases. CDR3 nucleotides: TGTGCCAGCAGCTTCGAGGACAGGGTGAGCTACGAGCAGTACTTC. This codes for CASSFEDRVSYEQYF.

On this clonotype itself: A much larger clonotype is one base distant, so this may be a read error. This chain joins TRBV12-3 or TRBV12-4 and TRBJ2-7; TRBD1 aligns across 8 bases. The junction had 6 bases not matched to a gene; V was cut back by 6 bases and J by 5 bases. CDR3 length: 13 residues. The CDR3 loop reads CASRSVTGDEQYF. The CDR3 nucleotides are TGTGCCAGCAGGTCCGTGACAGGGGACGAGCAGTACTTC.

This clonotype was counted a few times. V and J are TRBV7-2 and TRBJ2-4; tentatively, D is TRBD1 (6 bases). Looked up from germline, CDR1 is SGHTA and CDR2 is FQGNSA. V lost 3 bases to trimming and J lost 0 bases, with 15 bases between them. This CDR3 comprises 17 residues. For the CDR3, the DNA is TGTGCCAGCAGCTTCGCGGACAGACGCCTAGCCAAAAACATTCAGTACTTC. Its translation is CASSFADRRLAKNIQYF. Variable domain in full (rest from reference TRBV7-2 and TRBJ2-4): GAGVSQSPSNKVTEKGKDVELRCDPISGHTALYWYRQSLGQGLEFLIYFQGNSAPDKSGLPSDRFSAERTGGSVSTLTIQRTQQEDSAVYLCASSFADRRLAKNIQYFGAGTRLSVL.

This clonotype was detected ten times or more. The V call is TRBV24-1, the J call TRBJ2-1, with TRBD1 matching over 10 bases. The V and J ends lost 2 bases and 10 bases, in that order; junction bases with no gene match: 7. This CDR3 is 15 amino acids long. Germline V gene lookup returns CDR1 KGHDR and CDR2 SFDVKD. The DNA of the CDR3 is TGTGCCACCAGTGATTCCGGGACAGGGGTAGAGGAGCAGTTCTTC. Translated: CATSDSGTGVEEQFF.

This clonotype came up many times. V gene TRBV20-1 combines with J gene TRBJ2-7; D is uncertain. The CDR3 consists of 11 residues. V was clipped by 5 bases and J by 3 bases, with 8 bases between them. Germline CDR1 DFQATT, CDR2 SNEGSKA (reference sequence). The CDR3 DNA sequence: TGCAGTGCTCAAGACTTCTACGAGCAGTACTTC. Residues: CSAQDFYEQYF.

This clonotype was seen only a few times. The junction differs from germline at one of its ends, possibly a read error. The chain employs TRBV12-3 or TRBV12-4 and TRBJ1-2; D not resolved. The CDR3 is 12 amino acids. In DNA form, the CDR3 reads TGCGCCGGCAGTTTTCGCTTCTATGGCTACACCTTC. Translating gives CAGSFRFYGYTF.

This chain links TRBV30 with TRBJ1-2, with 8 bases that match TRBD1. The CDR3 loop spans 11 amino acids. Trimming cost V 7 bases and J 8 bases; bases outside gene matches: 6. From germline, CDR1 is GTSNPN and CDR2 SVGIG (reference sequence). This chain's CDR3 is CAFKTGEGYTF. For the CDR3, the DNA is TGTGCCTTCAAGACAGGGGAAGGCTACACCTTC.

Turning to this clonotype: A read error may explain this, as a much larger clone is one base away. This sequence joins TRBV20-1 and TRBJ2-7; 7 bases fit TRBD1. This CDR3 is built from 16 residues. Trimming cost V 5 bases and J 4 bases; bases outside gene matches: 17. Germline CDR1 DFQATT, CDR2 SNEGSKA (reference sequence). DNA of the CDR3: TGCAGTGCTTTCGTGTGGGATCGGACAGGTGGGTACGAGCAGTACTTC. Translated: CSAFVWDRTGGYEQYF.

In its sample, this clonotype was seen a few times. J is TRBJ1-2 and V is TRBV20-1; 7 nucleotides agree with TRBD1. J gave up 6 bases and V 5 bases, and 9 bases lay outside the gene matches. From germline, CDR1 is DFQATT and CDR2 SNEGSKA (reference sequence). CDR3 length: 13 amino acids. For the CDR3, the DNA is TGCAGTGCTGGAGGGGGCAGGGTGAATGGCTACACCTTC. The encoded protein is CSAGGGRVNGYTF.